The rows below give T cell receptor beta chains drawn from one sample of a study of PD-1 blockade in classical Hodgkin lymphoma. This table comes from immunoSEQ multiplex PCR, and its TCRdb copy is limited to in-frame clones, with some not included. In the table there are 20,000 to 30,000 clones, 65% to 80% of which are singletons. The sample consisted of peripheral blood mononuclear cells (PBMCs), taken before the second cycle of nivolumab. The receptors here all came from a human donor with classical Hodgkin lymphoma. Each CDR3 is given with its conserved first and last residue. Each record gives: V gene, J gene, clone size, D gene, CDR3 DNA, CDR3 protein. A D gene is named only where the DNA matches it firmly. Size tells how often a clone was seen (once, few, many) or the class of an expanded clone, and some rows leave it out.

TRBV6-5,TRBJ2-2,.,.,TGTGCCAGCAGTTACCAACAGGGAGGCACCGGGGAGCTGTTTTTT,CASSYQQGGTGELFF
TRBV2,TRBJ2-4,.,TRBD2,TGTGCCAGCAATGAAGTATCGGGGGGAAACATTCAGTACTTC,CASNEVSGGNIQYF
TRBV5-1,TRBJ2-2,.,TRBD1,TGCGCCAGCAGCTTGCAGGGGGCAGGTACCGGGGAGCTGTTTTTT,CASSLQGAGTGELFF
TRBV7-9,TRBJ2-3,few,TRBD2,TGTGCCAGCAGCTTGAAGACCGGGAGGGCCGCAGATACGCAGTATTTT,CASSLKTGRAADTQYF
TRBV6-5,TRBJ1-1,.,.,TGTGCCAGCAGTTATCAGAACACTGAAGCTTTCTTT,CASSYQNTEAFF
TRBV7-9,TRBJ2-2,large,.,TGTGCCAGCAGCTTAGCGGTCGGGGAGCTGTTTTTT,CASSLAVGELFF
TRBV19,TRBJ2-1,.,.,TGTGCCACTTACGGGGAGTCTTCCTACAATGAGCAGTTCTTC,CATYGESSYNEQFF
TRBV29-1,TRBJ2-5,.,TRBD2,TGCAGCGCCCGGACTAGCGGGGGGGAGACCCAGTACTTC,CSARTSGGETQYF
TRBV27,TRBJ2-2,.,.,TGTGCCAGCAGTCCGGGTACCGGGGAGCTGTTTTTT,CASSPGTGELFF
TRBV2,TRBJ1-4,.,.,TGTGCCAGCAGTGAGGACAGAGCCCGCGGGGCTAATGAAAAACTGTTTTTT,CASSEDRARGANEKLFF
TRBV19,TRBJ2-4,few,TRBD1,TGTGCCAGTAGTACCTCCGGGACAGGGACCAAAAACATTCAGTACTTC,CASSTSGTGTKNIQYF
TRBV2,TRBJ2-3,.,.,TGTGCCAGCAGTGAATTCCGAATACGCGCGTTTGGGCAGCCGAGACCTTCTAGCACAGATACGCAGTATTTT,CASSEFRIRAFGQPRPSSTDTQYF
TRBV7-6,TRBJ2-2,.,.,TGTGCCAGCAGCCCGATTTCCGCGGCTAGTTACACCGGGGAGCTGTTTTTT,CASSPISAASYTGELFF
TRBV19,TRBJ2-1,.,.,TGTGCCAGTAGTATCGACGGTTATCCCTACAATGAGCAGTTCTTC,CASSIDGYPYNEQFF
TRBV19,TRBJ1-2,few,TRBD1,TGTGCCAGTAGTAGATCGGGACAGGGATCGTATGGCTACACCTTC,CASSRSGQGSYGYTF
TRBV7-2,TRBJ2-7,.,.,TGTGCCAGCAGCTTCGGACTGATCTACGAGCAGTACTTC,CASSFGLIYEQYF
TRBV28,TRBJ2-7,few,.,TGTGCCAGCAGTTTTAGCCAAGGGGGCTCCTACGAGCAGTACTTC,CASSFSQGGSYEQYF
TRBV28,TRBJ1-1,.,.,TGTGCCAGCAGTTTGAGGGGGATTGAAGCTTTCTTT,CASSLRGIEAFF
TRBV5-1,TRBJ2-7,.,.,TGCGCCAGCAGCTTGGTCGGGGTCTACGAGCAGTACTTC,CASSLVGVYEQYF
TRBV28,TRBJ1-2,.,.,TGTGCCACCGCCCTACAGCCGGTCTATGGCTACACCTTC,CATALQPVYGYTF
TRBV19,TRBJ1-1,few,.,TGTGCCAGTAGTAGACAGTGGAACACTGAAGCTTTCTTT,CASSRQWNTEAFF
TRBV29-1,TRBJ2-1,.,.,TGCAGCGTTGACCAGAAAATTTACAATGAGCAGTTCTTC,CSVDQKIYNEQFF
TRBV7-9,TRBJ2-1,.,.,TGTGCCAGCAGCTCCCTACGGCTCAACAATGAGCAGTTCTTC,CASSSLRLNNEQFF
TRBV27,TRBJ1-3,.,.,TGTGCCAGCAGCAACAACCCCTCTGGAAACACCATATATTTT,CASSNNPSGNTIYF
TRBV6-1,TRBJ2-2,.,.,TGTGCCAGCAGCTACAGGGTAGTCGGGGAGCTGTTTTTT,CASSYRVVGELFF
TRBV18,TRBJ2-2,.,.,TGTGCCAGCTCACCTGCAGGTACCGGGGAGCTGTTTTTT,CASSPAGTGELFF
TRBV5-1,TRBJ1-1,once,.,TGCGCCAGCAGCTTGGGAGTGGACACTGAAGCTTTCTTT,CASSLGVDTEAFF
TRBV5-1,TRBJ2-1,.,.,TGCGCCAGCAGCCATGGGACGGAGGGTGAGCAGTTCTTC,CASSHGTEGEQFF
TRBV5-1,TRBJ2-1,.,.,TGCGCCAGCAGCTTAGGCGAGTGGGTGCAGTTCTTC,CASSLGEWVQFF
TRBV28,TRBJ1-2,.,.,TGTGCCAGCAGTTTAGCCAGGGTGGGCTATGGCTACACCTTC,CASSLARVGYGYTF
TRBV28,TRBJ2-1,.,.,TGTGCCAGCAGTTATTCCAATGAGCAGTTCTTC,CASSYSNEQFF
TRBV7-2,TRBJ1-1,.,.,TGTGCCAGCAGCCCCGGGGGGTTAGGCACTGAAGCTTTCTTT,CASSPGGLGTEAFF
TRBV7-3,TRBJ2-3,.,.,TGTGCCAGCAGCCCTACGGGCCCACAAGATACGCAGTATTTT,CASSPTGPQDTQYF
TRBV2,TRBJ2-1,.,.,TGTGCCAGCAGTTGGACTCTCGGCGATGAGCAGTTCTTC,CASSWTLGDEQFF
TRBV5-1,TRBJ2-1,.,TRBD1,TGCGCCAGCAGCTCACAGGGGGCAGATGAGCAGTTCTTC,CASSSQGADEQFF
TRBV5-6,TRBJ2-3,once,TRBD2,TGTGCCAGCAGCTCTGGAGGGGCGGGAGGATATAGCACAGATACGCAGTATTTT,CASSSGGAGGYSTDTQYF
TRBV6-1,TRBJ2-1,.,TRBD1,TGTGCCAGCAGTGATAGGGGGCAGGGGGTCAATGAGCAGTTCTTC,CASSDRGQGVNEQFF
TRBV2,TRBJ2-4,.,.,TGTGCCAGCAACCCGGGAACGGATAACATTCAGTACTTC,CASNPGTDNIQYF
TRBV15,TRBJ2-7,.,TRBD1,TGTGCCACCAGCAGAGAAGGGGGCCACAGCTCCTACGAGCAGTACTTC,CATSREGGHSSYEQYF
TRBV30,TRBJ2-7,.,TRBD1,TGTGCCTGGGGGGAAGGGACAGTCCTCTACGAGCAGTACTTC,CAWGEGTVLYEQYF
TRBV6-4,TRBJ1-2,.,TRBD1,TGTGCCAGCAGCCCCACCGGGACAGCATATGGCTACACCTTC,CASSPTGTAYGYTF
TRBV5-1,TRBJ2-7,.,TRBD2,TGCGCCAGCAGCGTGGGACTAGCGGGATCCACCTACGAGCAGTACTTC,CASSVGLAGSTYEQYF
TRBV29-1,TRBJ2-1,.,TRBD2,TGCAGCCTCCATCACGGGGGGGCTCCTACGGGTGGTGAGCAGTTCTTC,CSLHHGGAPTGGEQFF
TRBV5-1,TRBJ2-3,.,.,TGCGCCAGCAGCTTGAAGGAACCAGATACGCAGTATTTT,CASSLKEPDTQYF
TRBV20-1,TRBJ1-2,.,.,TGCAGCTTCGGGCTCGAGGGCTACACCTTC,CSFGLEGYTF
TRBV5-1,TRBJ2-2,once,.,TGCGCCAGCAGGTTCCGACAGGCGAACACCGGGGAGCTGTTTTTT,CASRFRQANTGELFF
TRBV5-1,TRBJ2-3,once,TRBD1,TGCGCCAGCAGTCCAGGACAGGGGGCAGATACGCAGTATTTT,CASSPGQGADTQYF
TRBV27,TRBJ2-3,.,.,TGTGCCAGCAGTCCCTGGGCGGGCCCCCAATATTTT,CASSPWAGPQYF
TRBV5-4,TRBJ2-3,.,TRBD2,TGTGCCAGCAAAAGGGATAGCGGGAACGCAGATACGCAGTATTTT,CASKRDSGNADTQYF
TRBV28,TRBJ2-7,.,.,TGTGCCAGCAGTTTAAACACCTACGAGCAGTACTTC,CASSLNTYEQYF
TRBV7-2,TRBJ1-5,.,.,TGTGCCAGCAGCTCCTTAGGGGGTCTTTATCAGCCCCAGCATTTT,CASSSLGGLYQPQHF
TRBV5-1,TRBJ1-1,.,.,TGCGCCAGCAGCGCCTTGGGGTCGGGGAACACTGAAGCTTTCTTT,CASSALGSGNTEAFF
TRBV6-5,TRBJ1-1,.,.,TGTGCCAGCAGTTTGGGGGGCGGGGGCACTGAAGCTTTCTTT,CASSLGGGGTEAFF
TRBV6-5,TRBJ1-4,.,TRBD1,TGTGCCAGCAGTTACTTAAGGGACAGGCTTAATGAAAAACTGTTTTTT,CASSYLRDRLNEKLFF